The clone carrying this TCR beta chain appeared a few times. The antigen remains undetermined. These data belong to a study of T cell repertoires in cytomegalovirus infection. Study-level background: Based on public TCR beta signatures, there were indications of CMV infection and of a matching HLA type.

General study findings and limits: Clonotype analysis showed dominance of the ex vivo response by HLA-C-restricted CMV-specific TCR beta clonotypes. Carriers of CMV plus the relevant HLA were identified by cumulative public TCR beta family frequency.

This CDR3 is 13 amino acids long. Trimming removed 4 bases from V and 2 bases from J, with 8 bases in between. TCRdb called the reads again in MiXCR, with one record for every CDR3 protein. The table lists a few hundred thousand distinct CDR3 sequences, 26% of them singletons. This receptor was identified in a human donor in good health (CMV status not recorded). Some clones in this sample may be carry-over from other donors' samples. The sample was PBMCs. V and J are TRBV12-3 or TRBV12-4 and TRBJ2-5; tentatively, D is TRBD1 (5 bases). The CDR3 reads CASSYQGQETQYF. CDR3 coding DNA: TGTGCCAGCAGTTACCAGGGTCAAGAGACCCAGTACTTC.